The text below deals with one T cell receptor beta chain. Its antigen is still unknown. The data derive from a study of vaccination effects on CD4 cells after COVID-19. This CDR3 is built from 17 residues. V trimming: 3 bases; J trimming: 2 bases; junction bases outside the gene matches: 11. Germline V gene lookup returns CDR1 KGHSH and CDR2 LQKENI. Ahead of sequencing, the ViraFEST assay grew antigen-specific CD4+ T cells using viral peptide pools. Following 10 days of culture, CD4+ T cells were isolated. Of the BNT162b2 and mRNA-1273 vaccines, participants received two doses of one or the other. Measured with immunoSEQ multiplex PCR; TCRdb has only the in-frame clones, and not every one. The table has around 60,000 clones, around 73% seen once; the top ten hold around 1.2%.

The clonotype was recovered from a human donor who received a COVID-19 vaccine. This chain connects TRBV18 to TRBJ2-5; TRBD1 aligns across 8 bases. Sequencing used CD4+ T cells from PBMCs cultured with HCoV-229E spike peptides, obtained after COVID-19 vaccination. The CDR3 loop reads CASSPGGGQDEQETQYF. The CDR3 region has the DNA TGTGCCAGCTCACCTGGTGGGGGACAGGACGAACAAGAGACCCAGTACTTC.